A selection of T cell receptor beta chains follows, all from one sample in a study of Ad26.COV2.S vaccination and SARS-CoV-2 variants. Method: immunoSEQ multiplex PCR; TCRdb's copy keeps in-frame clones and lacks some. The sample shows 200,000 to 300,000 clones, more than 75% of them seen only once. The source material was peripheral blood, sampled in a trial of Ad26.COV2.S vaccine versus placebo. Every receptor here comes from a person aged 18-60 years who received the Ad26.COV2.S COVID-19 vaccine or a placebo. The CDR3 runs from the conserved cysteine through the conserved F or W. Each record gives: clone size, V gene, J gene, CDR3 protein. The size entry is marked missing in some rows and otherwise reads once, few, many or a size class.

>once|TRBV11-2|TRBJ2-7
CASSLDPGQGYEQYF
>NA|TRBV5-1|TRBJ2-3
CASSFPSASGGVVDTQYF
>NA|TRBV7-2|TRBJ1-2
CASSLEGGVGRGYTF
>NA|TRBV6-5|TRBJ2-7
CASSWGRTYEQYF
>NA|TRBV24-1|TRBJ1-5
CATSTPAGRGNNQPQHF
>NA|TRBV28|TRBJ2-5
CASSLGLAGGWETQYF
>NA|TRBV6-5|TRBJ1-5
CASRAGQVRNQPQHF
>NA|TRBV6-4|TRBJ2-3
CASSVDRNTDTQYF
>NA|TRBV19|TRBJ2-2
CASSMGIGTGELFF
>NA|TRBV7-9|TRBJ1-2
CASSLLTGALASYTF